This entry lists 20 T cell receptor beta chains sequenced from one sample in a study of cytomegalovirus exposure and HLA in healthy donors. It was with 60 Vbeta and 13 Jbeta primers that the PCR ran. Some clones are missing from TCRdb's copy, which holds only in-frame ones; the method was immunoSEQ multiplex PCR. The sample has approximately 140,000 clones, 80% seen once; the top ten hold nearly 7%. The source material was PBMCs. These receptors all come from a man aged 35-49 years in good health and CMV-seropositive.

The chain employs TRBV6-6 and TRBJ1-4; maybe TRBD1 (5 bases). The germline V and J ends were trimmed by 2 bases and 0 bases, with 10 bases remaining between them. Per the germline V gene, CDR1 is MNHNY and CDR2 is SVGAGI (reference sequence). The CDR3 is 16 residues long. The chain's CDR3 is CASSYGATATNEKLFF. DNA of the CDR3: TGTGCCAGCAGTTACGGAGCGACAGCAACTAATGAAAAACTGTTTTTT.

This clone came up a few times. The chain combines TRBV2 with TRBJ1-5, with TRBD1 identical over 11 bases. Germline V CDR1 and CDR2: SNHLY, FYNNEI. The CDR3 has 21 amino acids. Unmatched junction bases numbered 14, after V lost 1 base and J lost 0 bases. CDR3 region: CASSEGWGGTGGFYSNQPQHF. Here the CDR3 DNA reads TGTGCCAGCAGTGAAGGGTGGGGGGGGACAGGGGGTTTCTATAGCAATCAGCCCCAGCATTTT.

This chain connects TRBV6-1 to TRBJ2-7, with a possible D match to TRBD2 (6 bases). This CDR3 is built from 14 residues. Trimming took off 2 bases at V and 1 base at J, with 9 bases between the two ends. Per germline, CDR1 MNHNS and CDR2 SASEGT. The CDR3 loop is CASSEIGGSYEQYF. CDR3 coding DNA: TGTGCCAGCAGTGAAATCGGGGGTTCCTACGAGCAGTACTTC.

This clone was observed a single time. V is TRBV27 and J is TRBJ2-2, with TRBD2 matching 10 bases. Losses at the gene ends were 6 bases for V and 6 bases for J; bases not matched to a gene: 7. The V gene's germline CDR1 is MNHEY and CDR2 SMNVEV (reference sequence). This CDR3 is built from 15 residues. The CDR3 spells CASRPSGRAAGELFF. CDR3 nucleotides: TGTGCCAGCAGACCCAGCGGGAGGGCCGCCGGGGAGCTGTTTTTT.

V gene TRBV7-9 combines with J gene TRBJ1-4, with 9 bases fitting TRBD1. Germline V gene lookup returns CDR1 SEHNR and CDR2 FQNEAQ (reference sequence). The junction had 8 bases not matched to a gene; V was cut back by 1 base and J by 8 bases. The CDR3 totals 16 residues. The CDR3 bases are TGTGCCAGCAGCTTAGGGAATCCGGGACAGGGAGAAAAACTGTTTTTT. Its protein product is CASSLGNPGQGEKLFF.

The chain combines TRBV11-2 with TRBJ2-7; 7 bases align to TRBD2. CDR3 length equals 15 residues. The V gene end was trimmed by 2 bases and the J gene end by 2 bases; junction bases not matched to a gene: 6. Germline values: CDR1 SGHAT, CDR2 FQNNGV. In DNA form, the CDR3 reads TGTGCCAGCAGCTTATTATGGGGGAGGGCCTACGAGCAGTACTTC. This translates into CASSLLWGRAYEQYF.

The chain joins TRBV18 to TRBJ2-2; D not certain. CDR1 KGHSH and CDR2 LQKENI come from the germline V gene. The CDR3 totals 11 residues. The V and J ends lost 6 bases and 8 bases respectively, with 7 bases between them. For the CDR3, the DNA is TGTGCCAGCTCCCTAAAGGGGGAGCTGTTTTTT. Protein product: CASSLKGELFF.

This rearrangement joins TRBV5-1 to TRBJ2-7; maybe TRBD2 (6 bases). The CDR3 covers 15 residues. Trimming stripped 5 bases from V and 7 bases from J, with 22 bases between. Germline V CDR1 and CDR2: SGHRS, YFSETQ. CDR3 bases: TGCGCCAGCAGGGGAGGTTGGGATCTTAGGAAGGAGCAGTACTTC. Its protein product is CASRGGWDLRKEQYF. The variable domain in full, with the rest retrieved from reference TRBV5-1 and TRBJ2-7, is KAGVTQTPRYLIKTRGQQVTLSCSPISGHRSVSWYQQTPGQGLQFLFEYFSETQRNKGNFPGRFSGRQFSNSRSEMNVSTLELGDSALYLCASRGGWDLRKEQYFGPGTRLTVT.

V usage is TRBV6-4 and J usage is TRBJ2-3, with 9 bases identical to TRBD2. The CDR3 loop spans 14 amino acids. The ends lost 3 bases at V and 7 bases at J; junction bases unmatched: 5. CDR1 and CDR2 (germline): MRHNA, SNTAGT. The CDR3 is CASSEGTSIYTQYF. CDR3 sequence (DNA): TGTGCCAGCAGTGAAGGGACTAGCATTTATACGCAGTATTTT.

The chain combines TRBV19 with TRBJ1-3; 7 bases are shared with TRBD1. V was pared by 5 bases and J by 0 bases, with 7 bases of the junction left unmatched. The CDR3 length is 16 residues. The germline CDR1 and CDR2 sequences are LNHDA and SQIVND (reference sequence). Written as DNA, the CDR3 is TGTGCCAGTAGTGCCCAGGGGGACCGCTCTGGAAACACCATATATTTT. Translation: CASSAQGDRSGNTIYF. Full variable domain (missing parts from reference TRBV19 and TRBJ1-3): DGGITQSPKYLFRKEGQNVTLSCEQNLNHDAMYWYRQDPGQGLRLIYYSQIVNDFQKGDIAEGYSVSREKKESFPLTVTSAQKNPTAFYLCASSAQGDRSGNTIYFGEGSWLTVV.

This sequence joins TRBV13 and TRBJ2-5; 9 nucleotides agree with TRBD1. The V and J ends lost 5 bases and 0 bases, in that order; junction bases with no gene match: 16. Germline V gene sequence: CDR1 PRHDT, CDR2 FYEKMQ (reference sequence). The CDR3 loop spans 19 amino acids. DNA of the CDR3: TGTGCCAGCAGCCTCGGGCTCCCGGGACAGGGCGGGTACCAAGAGACCCAGTACTTC. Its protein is CASSLGLPGQGGYQETQYF.

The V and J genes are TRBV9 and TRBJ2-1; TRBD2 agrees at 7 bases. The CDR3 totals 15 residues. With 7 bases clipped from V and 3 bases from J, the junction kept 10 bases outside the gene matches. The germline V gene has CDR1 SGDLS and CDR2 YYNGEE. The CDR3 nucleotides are TGTGCCAGCGAGCGGGTTAGCGGGTACTACAATGAGCAGTTCTTC. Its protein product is CASERVSGYYNEQFF. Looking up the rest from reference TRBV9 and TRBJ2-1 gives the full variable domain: DSGVTQTPKHLITATGQRVTLRCSPRSGDLSVYWYQQSLDQGLQFLIQYYNGEERAKGNILERFSAQQFPDLHSELNLSSLELGDSALYFCASERVSGYYNEQFFGPGTRLTVL.

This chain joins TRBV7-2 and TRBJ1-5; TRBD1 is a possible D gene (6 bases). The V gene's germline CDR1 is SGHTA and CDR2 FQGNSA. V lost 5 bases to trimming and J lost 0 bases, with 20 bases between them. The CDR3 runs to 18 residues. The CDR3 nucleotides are TGTGCCAGCAGCCACGGTAGAATCGACAGGATTAGCAATCAGCCCCAGCATTTT. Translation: CASSHGRIDRISNQPQHF.

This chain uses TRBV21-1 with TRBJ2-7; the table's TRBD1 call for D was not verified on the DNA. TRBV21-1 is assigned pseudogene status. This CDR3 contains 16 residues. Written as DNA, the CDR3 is TGTGCCAGCAGCAAAGAGGGGGGACAGAAGAACTACGAGCAGTACTTC. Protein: CASSKEGGQKNYEQYF.

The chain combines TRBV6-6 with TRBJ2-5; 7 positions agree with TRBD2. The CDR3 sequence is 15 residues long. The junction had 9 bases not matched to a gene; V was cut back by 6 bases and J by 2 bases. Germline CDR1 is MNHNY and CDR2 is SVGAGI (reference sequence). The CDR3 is CASSRELAPQETQYF. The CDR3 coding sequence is TGTGCCAGCAGCCGCGAACTAGCGCCACAAGAGACCCAGTACTTC.

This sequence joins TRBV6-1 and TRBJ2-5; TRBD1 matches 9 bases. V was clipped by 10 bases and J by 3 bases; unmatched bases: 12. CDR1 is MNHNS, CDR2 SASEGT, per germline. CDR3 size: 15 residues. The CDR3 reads CATTKSGTGKETQYF. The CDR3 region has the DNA TGTGCCACCACAAAATCCGGGACAGGGAAAGAGACCCAGTACTTC.

This CDR3 reads CASSPSSSGSRETQYF. CDR3 DNA: TGTGCCAGTAGCCCTAGTAGTAGCGGGAGCAGGGAGACCCAGTACTTC. The rearrangement joins TRBV19 to TRBJ2-5; 9 bases align to TRBD2. CDR3 length: 16 residues. Trimming removed 6 bases from V and 5 bases from J; junction bases left unmatched: 13. In germline, CDR1 is LNHDA, CDR2 SQIVND (reference sequence).

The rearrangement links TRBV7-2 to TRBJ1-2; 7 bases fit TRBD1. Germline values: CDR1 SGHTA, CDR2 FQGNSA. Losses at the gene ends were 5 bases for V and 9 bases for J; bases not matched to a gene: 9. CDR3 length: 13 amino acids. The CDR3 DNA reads TGTGCCAGCAGCCTCGACAGGGTAGGGAGCTACACCTTC. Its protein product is CASSLDRVGSYTF.

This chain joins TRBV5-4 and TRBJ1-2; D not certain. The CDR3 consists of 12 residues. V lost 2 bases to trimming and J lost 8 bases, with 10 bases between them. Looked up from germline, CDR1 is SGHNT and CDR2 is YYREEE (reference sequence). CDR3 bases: TGTGCCAGCAGCTTTGACACCGCAGGCTACACCTTC. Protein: CASSFDTAGYTF.

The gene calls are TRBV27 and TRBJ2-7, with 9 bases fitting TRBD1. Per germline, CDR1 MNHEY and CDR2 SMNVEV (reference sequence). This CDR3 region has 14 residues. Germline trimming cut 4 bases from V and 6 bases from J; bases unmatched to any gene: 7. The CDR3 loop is CASSWDRVDPEQYF. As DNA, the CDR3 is TGTGCCAGCAGTTGGGACAGGGTGGACCCCGAGCAGTACTTC.